A selection of T cell receptor beta chains follows, all from one sample in a study of regulatory T cells in long-lasting Graves disease. TCRdb re-analysed the multiplex PCR reads in MiXCR, keeping a single row per CDR3 protein. The sample contains roughly 520,000 distinct CDR3 sequences, about 12% of which appear only once. These data were also filed under a second study, of T cells in Graves' hyperthyroidism and ophthalmopathy.

The sample was peripheral blood mononuclear cells (PBMCs), taken at new diagnosis, from a patient treated with antithyroid drugs. The receptor set was obtained from a woman aged 25 to 39 with Graves disease. Both conserved end residues are part of each CDR3. Each record gives: clone size, D gene, V gene, J gene, CDR3 protein, CDR3 DNA. D genes are given only for firm matches. The listing skips clone size in some rows; elsewhere it reads once, few, many or a size class.

many	TRBD1	TRBV6-1	TRBJ2-5	CASSGRDREGRETQYF	TGTGCCAGCAGTGGACGGGACAGGGAGGGAAGGGAGACCCAGTACTTC
few	TRBD2	TRBV24-1	TRBJ2-5	CATSEAGTGGTQYF	TGTGCCACCAGTGAGGCCGGGACGGGGGGGACCCAGTACTTC
.	.	TRBV20-1	TRBJ2-1	CSASRGYSHNEQFF	TGCAGTGCTAGTAGAGGTTACTCCCACAATGAGCAGTTCTTC
.	TRBD1	TRBV20-1	TRBJ2-3	CSAYRTGGDTQYF	TGCAGTGCTTACCGGACAGGGGGAGATACGCAGTATTTT
few	TRBD1	TRBV29-1	TRBJ2-1	CSVGGTAYNEQFF	TGCAGCGTTGGGGGGACAGCATACAATGAGCAGTTCTTC
many	.	TRBV28	TRBJ1-2	CASSVPGRPYGYTF	TGTGCCAGCAGTGTACCGGGACGGCCATATGGCTACACCTTC
few	TRBD1	TRBV6-1	TRBJ1-1	CASRRGTGLRWNTEAFF	TGTGCCAGCAGGCGGGGGACAGGGTTACGGTGGAACACTGAAGCTTTCTTT
many	TRBD1	TRBV5-1	TRBJ2-5	CASRMGDSAWGETQYF	TGCGCCAGCAGAATGGGGGACAGCGCTTGGGGGGAGACCCAGTACTTC
many	TRBD1	TRBV27	TRBJ2-1	CASSLGQGARSGFNEQFF	TGTGCCAGCAGTTTAGGACAGGGGGCCCGTTCGGGCTTTAATGAGCAGTTCTTC
many	.	TRBV2	TRBJ2-5	CASSGGQGETQYF	TGTGCCAGCAGTGGAGGGCAGGGAGAGACCCAGTACTTC
many	.	TRBV27	TRBJ2-1	CASKYSDSYNEQFF	TGTGCCAGCAAATACAGCGACTCCTACAATGAGCAGTTCTTC
many	.	TRBV7-8	TRBJ1-1	CASNTRVGGEAFF	TGTGCCAGCAATACCCGGGTGGGCGGTGAAGCTTTCTTT
many	TRBD1	TRBV18	TRBJ1-1	CASSPLAGGIVSTEAFF	TGTGCCAGCTCACCATTGGCAGGGGGCATTGTTAGTACTGAAGCTTTCTTT
.	.	TRBV27	TRBJ2-7	CASSFSRVRDEQYF	TGTGCCAGCAGTTTCTCCAGGGTACGGGACGAGCAGTACTTC
many	.	TRBV30	TRBJ1-6	CAWTPMAVNSPLHF	TGTGCCTGGACCCCCATGGCAGTTAATTCACCCCTCCACTTT
few	.	TRBV4-1	TRBJ1-1	CASSHPATGNTEAFF	TGCGCCAGCAGCCACCCGGCCACAGGGAACACTGAAGCTTTCTTT
many	.	TRBV27	TRBJ2-7	CASSLSAASYEQYF	TGTGCCAGCAGTTTATCGGCAGCCTCCTACGAGCAGTACTTC
many	.	TRBV20-1	TRBJ2-1	CSAGRLGGYNEQFF	TGCAGTGCTGGACGCTTAGGGGGATACAATGAGCAGTTCTTC
many	TRBD1	TRBV6-2/TRBV6-3	TRBJ1-1	CASSSDRAVNTEAFF	TGTGCCAGCAGCTCCGACAGGGCGGTAAACACTGAAGCTTTCTTT
.	.	TRBV6-1	TRBJ1-4	CASRDSPGKLFF	TGTGCCAGCAGGGACAGCCCTGGAAAACTGTTTTTT